This T cell receptor (beta chain) emerged from a study of CD8 T cells in ankylosing spondylitis. The germline V gene encodes CDR1 GTSNPN and CDR2 SVGIG (reference sequence). The CDR3 has 11 residues. Trimming shortened V by 5 bases and J by 2 bases, and 6 bases separated the two germline ends. General study results and limits: Ankylosing spondylitis blood seemed to carry a telltale TCR beta motif made of eight highly homologous variants. Some motif variants had been reported before (in reactive arthritis synovial fluid and blood).

Many counts were recorded for this clonotype. The antigen is not known. The authors made TCR beta libraries by quantitative 5'-RACE with molecular barcodes. TCRdb redid the calling of the 5' RACE reads with MiXCR, one entry per CDR3 protein. The table shows roughly 180,000 distinct CDR3 sequences, with 13% occurring only once. The sample consisted of blood, either unsorted or a sorted T cell fraction (not recorded which). The sequence derives from a female donor with ankylosing spondylitis or in good health (not recorded which). This rearrangement joins TRBV30 to TRBJ1-2; D gene ambiguous. CDR3 nucleotide sequence: TGTGCCTGGGTAGGGAACTATGGCTACACCTTC. As protein: CAWVGNYGYTF.